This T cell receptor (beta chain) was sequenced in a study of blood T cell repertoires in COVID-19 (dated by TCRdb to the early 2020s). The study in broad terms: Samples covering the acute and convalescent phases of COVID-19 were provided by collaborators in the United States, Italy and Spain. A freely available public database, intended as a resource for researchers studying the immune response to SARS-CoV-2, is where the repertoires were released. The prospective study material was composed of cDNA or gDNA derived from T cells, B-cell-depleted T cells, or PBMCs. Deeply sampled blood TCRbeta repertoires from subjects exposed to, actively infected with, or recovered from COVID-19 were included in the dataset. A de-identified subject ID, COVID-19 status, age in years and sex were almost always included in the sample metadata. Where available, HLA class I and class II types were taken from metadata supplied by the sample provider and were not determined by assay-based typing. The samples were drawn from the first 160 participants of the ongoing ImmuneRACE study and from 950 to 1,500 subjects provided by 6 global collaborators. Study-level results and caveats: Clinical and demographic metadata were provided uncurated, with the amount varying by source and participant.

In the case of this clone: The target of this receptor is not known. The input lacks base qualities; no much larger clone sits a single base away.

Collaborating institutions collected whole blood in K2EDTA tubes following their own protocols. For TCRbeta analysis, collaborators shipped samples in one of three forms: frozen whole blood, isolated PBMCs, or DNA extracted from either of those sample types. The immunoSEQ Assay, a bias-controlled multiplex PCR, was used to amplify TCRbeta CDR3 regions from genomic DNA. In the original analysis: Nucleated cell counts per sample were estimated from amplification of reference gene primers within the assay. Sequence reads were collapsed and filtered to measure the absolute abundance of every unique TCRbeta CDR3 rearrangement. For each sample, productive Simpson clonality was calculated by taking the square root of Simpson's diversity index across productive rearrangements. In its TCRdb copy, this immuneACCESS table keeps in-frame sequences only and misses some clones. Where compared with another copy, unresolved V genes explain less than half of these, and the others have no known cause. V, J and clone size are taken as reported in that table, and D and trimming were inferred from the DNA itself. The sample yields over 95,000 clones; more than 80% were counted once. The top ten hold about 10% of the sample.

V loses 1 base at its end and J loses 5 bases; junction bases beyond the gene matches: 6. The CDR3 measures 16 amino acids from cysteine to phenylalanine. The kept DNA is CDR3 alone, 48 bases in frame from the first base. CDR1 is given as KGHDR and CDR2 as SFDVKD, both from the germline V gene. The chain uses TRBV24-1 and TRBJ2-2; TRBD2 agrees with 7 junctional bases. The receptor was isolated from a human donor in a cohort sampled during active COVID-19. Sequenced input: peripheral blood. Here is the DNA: TGTGCCACCAGTGATTTCATTAGCGGGTCAACCGGGGAGCTGTTTTTT. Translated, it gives CATSDFISGSTGELFF.